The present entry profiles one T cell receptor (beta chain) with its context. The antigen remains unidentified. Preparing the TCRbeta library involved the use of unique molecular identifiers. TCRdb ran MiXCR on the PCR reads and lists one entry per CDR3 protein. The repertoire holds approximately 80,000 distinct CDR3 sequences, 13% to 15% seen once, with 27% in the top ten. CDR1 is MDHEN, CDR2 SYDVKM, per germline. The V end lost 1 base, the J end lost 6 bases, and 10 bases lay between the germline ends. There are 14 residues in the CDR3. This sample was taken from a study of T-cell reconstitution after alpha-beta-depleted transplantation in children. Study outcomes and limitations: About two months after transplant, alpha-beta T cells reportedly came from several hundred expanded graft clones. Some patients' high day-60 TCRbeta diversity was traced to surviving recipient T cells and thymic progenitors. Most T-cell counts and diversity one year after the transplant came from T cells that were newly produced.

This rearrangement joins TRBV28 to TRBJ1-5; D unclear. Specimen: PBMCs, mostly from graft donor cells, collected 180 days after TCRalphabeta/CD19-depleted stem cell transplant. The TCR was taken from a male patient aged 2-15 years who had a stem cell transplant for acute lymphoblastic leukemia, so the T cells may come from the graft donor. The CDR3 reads CASSLYRLGQPQHF. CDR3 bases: TGTGCCAGCAGTTTATACCGGTTAGGTCAGCCCCAGCATTTT. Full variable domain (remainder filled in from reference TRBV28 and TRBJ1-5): DVKVTQSSRYLVKRTGEKVFLECVQDMDHENMFWYRQDPGLGLRLIYFSYDVKMKEKGDIPEGYSVSREKKERFSLILESASTNQTSMYLCASSLYRLGQPQHFGDGTRLSIL.